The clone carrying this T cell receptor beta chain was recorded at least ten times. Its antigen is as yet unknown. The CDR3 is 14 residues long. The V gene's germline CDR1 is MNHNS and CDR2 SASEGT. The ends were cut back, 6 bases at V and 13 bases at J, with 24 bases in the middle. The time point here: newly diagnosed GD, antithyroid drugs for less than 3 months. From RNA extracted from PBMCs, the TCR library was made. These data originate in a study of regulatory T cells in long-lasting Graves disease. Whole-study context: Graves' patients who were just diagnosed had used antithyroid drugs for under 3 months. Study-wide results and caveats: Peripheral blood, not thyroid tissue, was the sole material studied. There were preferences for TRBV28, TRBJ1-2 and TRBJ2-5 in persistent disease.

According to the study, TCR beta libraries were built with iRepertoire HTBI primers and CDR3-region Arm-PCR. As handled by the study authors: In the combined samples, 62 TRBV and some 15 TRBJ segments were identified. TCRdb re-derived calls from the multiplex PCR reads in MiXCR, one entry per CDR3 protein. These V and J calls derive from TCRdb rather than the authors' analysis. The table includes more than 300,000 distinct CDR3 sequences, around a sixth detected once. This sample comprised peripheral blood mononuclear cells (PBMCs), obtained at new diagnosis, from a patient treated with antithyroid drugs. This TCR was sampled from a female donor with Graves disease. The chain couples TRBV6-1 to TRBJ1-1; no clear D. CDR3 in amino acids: CASRLEIYSQEGFF. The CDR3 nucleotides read TGTGCCAGCAGACTCGAAATCTACAGTCAGGAGGGTTTCTTT.